These 24 T cell receptor beta chains share one sample of origin, sequenced in a study of lymphopenia after photon versus proton radiotherapy. Profiling relied on immunoSEQ multiplex PCR, and the TCRdb table lists in-frame clones only, not all of them. The table has some 15,000 clones, under 90% seen once. The sequenced sample was peripheral blood, obtained from a patient treated with photon-based radiotherapy. These receptors were obtained from a man between 45 and 60 years old with gastric cancer.

A single count supports this clone. V usage is TRBV13 and J usage is TRBJ2-7; the match to TRBD2 covers 8 bases. V lost 3 bases, J lost 7 bases, and 2 bases stayed unmatched. In germline, CDR1 is PRHDT, CDR2 FYEKMQ (reference sequence). The CDR3 consists of 12 residues. The CDR3 DNA reads as TGTGCCAGCAGCTTCAGCGGGGGAGAGCAGTACGTC. It encodes CASSFSGGEQYV.

The chain couples TRBV6-4 to TRBJ2-3; D is possibly TRBD2 (6 bases). Per the germline V gene, CDR1 is MRHNA and CDR2 is SNTAGT. Trimming stripped 5 bases from V and 6 bases from J, with 12 bases between. There are 13 residues in the CDR3. The chain's CDR3 is CASSSSEVDTQYF. The CDR3 nucleotides read TGTGCCAGCAGTTCTAGCGAGGTCGATACGCAGTATTTT.

The genes are TRBV14 and TRBJ2-5; D is possibly TRBD1 (5 bases). V lost 4 bases and J lost 5, with 14 bases in between. The CDR3 contains 14 residues. Germline CDR1 SGHDN, CDR2 FVKESK. Here the CDR3 reads CASSRVGWGETQYF. Here the CDR3 DNA reads TGTGCCAGCAGCCGAGTTGGTTGGGGCGAGACCCAGTACTTC.

CDR3 protein: CASSLPYNEQFF. As DNA, the CDR3 is TGTGCCAGCAGCCTGCCCTACAATGAGCAGTTCTTC. This chain joins TRBV11-2 and TRBJ2-1, with D unclear. The CDR3 contains 12 residues. Germline CDR1 is SGHAT and CDR2 is FQNNGV. V was pared by 5 bases and J by 2 bases, with 4 bases between.

The chain couples TRBV5-1 to TRBJ2-5; 10 bases fit TRBD2. The CDR3 covers 19 residues. Germline CDR1 SGHRS, CDR2 YFSETQ. The V gene end was trimmed by 0 bases and the J gene end by 1 base; junction bases not matched to a gene: 12. The CDR3 protein is CASSLAIFGLAGGQETQYF. Written as DNA, the CDR3 is TGCGCCAGCAGCTTGGCCATATTTGGGTTAGCGGGGGGCCAAGAGACCCAGTACTTC.

The chain combines TRBV5-1 with TRBJ1-4; a weak D match, TRBD1 (5 bases). Germline V gene lookup returns CDR1 SGHRS and CDR2 YFSETQ. This CDR3 spans 15 amino acids. V dropped 4 bases and J dropped 0 bases, with 10 bases sitting between them. The CDR3 coding sequence is TGCGCCAGCAGCCCCGACAGACCAACTAATGAAAAACTGTTTTTT. This gives the protein CASSPDRPTNEKLFF.

V is TRBV5-1 and J is TRBJ1-6; 11 bases align to TRBD1. The V gene's germline CDR1 is SGHRS and CDR2 YFSETQ. V was pared by 2 bases and J by 7 bases, with 5 bases of the junction left unmatched. The CDR3 runs to 16 residues. The CDR3: CASSLAGQGGNSPLHF. The CDR3 nucleotides read TGCGCCAGCAGCTTAGCGGGACAGGGGGGAAATTCACCCCTCCACTTT.

The chain uses TRBV14 and TRBJ1-2; 7 bases are a match to TRBD1. Germline V gene lookup returns CDR1 SGHDN and CDR2 FVKESK. The ends lost 2 bases at V and 4 bases at J; junction bases unmatched: 10. The CDR3 length is 16 residues. The CDR3 region is CASSQITGATLYGYTF. The DNA for the CDR3 is TGTGCCAGCAGCCAAATTACAGGGGCCACCCTCTATGGCTACACCTTC. Full variable domain (missing parts from reference TRBV14 and TRBJ1-2): EAGVTQFPSHSVIEKGQTVTLRCDPISGHDNLYWYRRVMGKEIKFLLHFVKESKQDESGMPNNRFLAERTGGTYSTLKVQPAELEDSGVYFCASSQITGATLYGYTFGSGTRLTVV.

The chain employs TRBV27 and TRBJ1-1, with TRBD1 matching over 7 bases. Germline V lookup: CDR1 MNHEY, CDR2 SMNVEV (reference sequence). The J segment lost 5 bases and the V segment lost 5 bases, leaving 11 bases of the junction unmatched. The CDR3 covers 15 residues. The CDR3 protein is CASSPHGTERTEAFF. In DNA form, the CDR3 reads TGTGCCAGCAGTCCGCACGGGACAGAAAGAACTGAAGCTTTCTTT.

The chain carries TRBV29-1 and TRBJ1-3; tentatively, D is TRBD1 (5 bases). Germline CDR1 and CDR2: SQVTM and ANQGSEA. This CDR3 has 12 residues. Trimming removed 7 bases from V and 8 bases from J, with 15 bases in between. The CDR3 DNA reads TGCAGCGCGGCGAGGGGAGTAGACACCATATATTTT. Translated, it gives CSAARGVDTIYF.

The V call is TRBV30, the J call TRBJ2-3, with 9 bases matching TRBD2. This CDR3 has 14 amino acids. The ends lost 1 base at V and 4 bases at J; junction bases unmatched: 3. Germline assignment: CDR1 GTSNPN and CDR2 SVGIG (reference sequence). DNA of the CDR3: TGTGCCTGGAGTGGGGCGGGGGGGCCAGATACGCAGTATTTT. This sequence encodes CAWSGAGGPDTQYF.

V gene TRBV27 combines with J gene TRBJ2-7; the D gene is possibly TRBD1 (6 bases). This CDR3 region has 15 residues. V shed 10 bases and J shed 3 bases, with 22 bases lying between them. Germline CDR1 is MNHEY and CDR2 is SMNVEV (reference sequence). For the CDR3, the DNA is TGTGCCACTAAACAGGGTGTGGGAGACTACTACGAGCAGTACTTC. Its translation is CATKQGVGDYYEQYF.

This clone appeared a few times. V is TRBV2 and J is TRBJ2-7; TRBD1 aligns across 12 bases. J lost 4 bases, V lost 8 bases, and 12 bases had no gene match. CDR3 length: 16 residues. CDR1 is SNHLY, CDR2 FYNNEI, per germline. CDR3 loop: CASRLGTGGAGYEQYF. As DNA, the CDR3 is TGTGCCAGCCGGCTGGGGACAGGGGGCGCAGGATACGAGCAGTACTTC.

The V call is TRBV7-8, the J call TRBJ2-7, with a tentative D call TRBD1 (5 bases). This CDR3 is 13 amino acids long. Germline lookup yields CDR1 SGHVS and CDR2 FQNEAQ. V was clipped by 4 bases and J by 1 base, with 8 bases between them. The CDR3 DNA is TGTGCCAGCAGCTCGGACATTTCCTACGAGCAGTACGTC. Protein: CASSSDISYEQYV.

The chain is built from TRBV10-1 and TRBJ2-3; D may be TRBD2 (6 bases). The CDR3 runs to 13 residues. The germline CDR1 and CDR2 sequences are WNHNN and SYGVQD (reference sequence). V lost 6 bases to trimming and J lost 6 bases, with 13 bases between them. CDR3 amino acids: CASSLGLRDTQYF. CDR3 bases: TGCGCCAGCAGCCTGGGACTCCGGGATACGCAGTATTTT.

This clone was recorded only once. The identical CDR3 is also encoded by other nucleotide sequences in the sample. The chain joins TRBV7-9 to TRBJ1-2; D gene unclear. This CDR3 comprises 11 residues. Between the trimmed V and J ends, which lost 3 bases and 7 bases, there was a span of 6 bases. Germline CDR1 is SEHNR and CDR2 is FQNEAQ (reference sequence). CDR3 DNA sequence: TGTGCCAGCAGCTTGTTTGGTGGCTACACCTTC. Translated: CASSLFGGYTF.

The V call is TRBV9, the J call TRBJ2-3, with D maybe TRBD2 (6 bases). The CDR3 has 14 residues. Looked up from germline, CDR1 is SGDLS and CDR2 is YYNGEE. V lost 2 bases and J lost 4, with 11 bases in between. The DNA of the CDR3 is TGTGCCAGCAGCGTCGGGGGACGAGCAGATACGCAGTATTTT. It codes for CASSVGGRADTQYF.

This clone has just a few counts. This sequence joins TRBV14 and TRBJ2-7, with unresolved D. V was cut by 1 base and J by 2 bases, with 6 bases left in between. This CDR3 has 13 residues. Per germline, CDR1 SGHDN and CDR2 FVKESK. CDR3 sequence: CASSQGVAYEQYV. The CDR3 nucleotides are TGTGCCAGCAGCCAAGGGGTGGCCTACGAGCAGTACGTC.

The V and J genes are TRBV6-1 and TRBJ2-5, with D unresolved. From germline, CDR1 is MNHNS and CDR2 SASEGT. Trimming cost V 2 bases and J 14 bases, with 12 bases left between them. The CDR3 extends over 11 amino acids. The CDR3 DNA reads as TGTGCCAGCAGTGAACGGGCAGTCTCTTACTTC. Translation: CASSERAVSYF.

The DNA for the CDR3 is TGCAGCGGGGTTTCTGGGGCCAACGTCCTGACTTTC. This gives the protein CSGVSGANVLTF. The chain combines TRBV29-1 with TRBJ2-6, with no clear D. CDR1 is SQVTM and CDR2 is ANQGSEA in the germline V gene. CDR3 length equals 12 residues. V lost 7 bases and J lost 1, with 5 bases in between.

The chain uses TRBV2 and TRBJ1-1; D call uncertain. Germline V lookup: CDR1 SNHLY, CDR2 FYNNEI. The CDR3 has 15 amino acids. The germline V and J ends were trimmed by 8 bases and 0 bases, with 16 bases remaining between them. For the CDR3, the DNA is TGTGCCAGCGGAGACATCGGACCTATGAACACTGAAGCTTTCTTT. Its protein is CASGDIGPMNTEAFF.

V is TRBV5-5 and J is TRBJ1-1, with D unresolved. The CDR3 length is 13 residues. V lost 5 bases and J 3 bases, leaving 11 bases between the germline ends. Germline CDR1 SGHKS, CDR2 YYEKEE (reference sequence). CDR3 sequence reads: CASSFNGDTEAFF. Written as DNA, the CDR3 is TGTGCCAGCAGTTTCAATGGGGACACTGAAGCTTTCTTT.

In its sample, this clone was seen once. V usage is TRBV6-5 and J usage is TRBJ1-6, with 11 bases matching TRBD1. This CDR3 has 16 residues. CDR1 is MNHEY and CDR2 is SVGAGI in the germline V gene. Unmatched junction bases numbered 3, after V lost 2 bases and J lost 6 bases. The CDR3 bases are TGTGCCAGCAGTTACGGACAGGGGGCAGGTAATTCACCCCTCCACTTT. Protein sequence: CASSYGQGAGNSPLHF.

In DNA, the CDR3 is TGTGCCAGCAGCTCGGGCCTAAGCTCCTACAATGAGCAGTTCTTC. Its protein is CASSSGLSSYNEQFF. The gene calls are TRBV7-2 and TRBJ2-1, with D uncertain. CDR1 is SGHTA, CDR2 FQGNSA, per germline. Trimming pared 4 bases from V and 0 bases from J, leaving 10 bases between. This CDR3 is built from 15 residues.